This is a list of T cell receptor beta chains from one sample in a study of T cells in Graves' hyperthyroidism and ophthalmopathy. Using its own MiXCR run on the multiplex PCR reads, TCRdb lists one record per CDR3 protein. Altogether about 770,000 distinct CDR3 sequences are present, about 17% being singletons, with the ten largest covering around 15%. Sequenced sample: blood. These receptor sequences come from a woman between 50 and 59 years old with Graves' hyperthyroidism that later progressed to Graves' ophthalmopathy. The CDR3 runs from the conserved cysteine through the conserved F or W. D genes are given only for firm matches. The size field is filled for only some rows; it gives once, few, many or a size class.

.	14	few	TRBV19	TRBJ1-1	CASNAWTENTEAFF	TGTGCCAGTAATGCCTGGACGGAGAACACTGAAGCTTTCTTT
TRBD1	14	many	TRBV11-3	TRBJ2-1	CASSGRTGGNEQFF	TGTGCCAGCAGCGGGAGGACAGGGGGCAATGAGCAGTTCTTC
.	17	.	TRBV4-1	TRBJ1-1	CASSQGLRGRVNTEAFF	TGCGCCAGCAGCCAAGGATTACGGGGGCGGGTGAACACTGAAGCTTTCTTT
TRBD1	16	few	TRBV12-3/TRBV12-4	TRBJ1-3	CASSLTGQGSGNTIYF	TGTGCCAGCAGTTTAACGGGACAGGGTTCTGGAAACACCATATATTTT
.	15	many	TRBV11-2	TRBJ2-1	CASTTVAGSYNEQFF	TGTGCCAGCACCACCGTGGCAGGATCCTACAATGAGCAGTTCTTC
.	14	.	TRBV30	TRBJ1-2	CAWSVTGSLQDYTF	TGTGCCTGGAGTGTAACAGGCTCCCTCCAAGACTACACCTTC
.	14	many	TRBV30	TRBJ2-4	CAWSRVIAKNIQYF	TGTGCCTGGAGCAGGGTCATAGCCAAAAACATTCAGTACTTC
.	13	few	TRBV2	TRBJ1-3	CASSVLLGYTIYF	TGTGCCAGCAGTGTCCTGTTGGGGTACACCATATATTTT
TRBD1	13	many	TRBV30	TRBJ1-1	CAWTSGGNTEAFF	TGTGCCTGGACCTCAGGGGGCAACACTGAAGCTTTCTTT
.	12	many	TRBV20-1	TRBJ2-5	CSATLGRETQYF	TGCAGTGCTACTCTGGGTCGGGAGACCCAGTACTTC
.	13	.	TRBV27	TRBJ2-2	CASSLSKTGELFF	TGTGCCAGCAGTTTATCGAAAACCGGGGAGCTGTTTTTT
.	12	.	TRBV3-1	TRBJ2-3	CASSPSPRAQYF	TGTGCCAGCAGCCCCTCCCCGAGGGCGCAGTATTTT
.	15	few	TRBV10-3	TRBJ1-2	CAISESGSFLYGYTF	TGTGCCATCAGTGAGTCTGGCAGCTTTCTCTATGGCTACACCTTC
TRBD2	14	many	TRBV7-2	TRBJ2-3	CASSLAGVTDTQYF	TGTGCCAGCAGCCTAGCGGGGGTCACAGATACGCAGTATTTT
TRBD2	19	few	TRBV6-1	TRBJ2-3	CASSLGLAGAPLSTDTQYF	TGTGCCAGCAGTTTGGGACTAGCGGGGGCCCCGCTTAGCACAGATACGCAGTATTTT
TRBD2	15	few	TRBV20-1	TRBJ2-1	CSVSGAGGPDNEQFF	TGCAGTGTTTCCGGAGCGGGGGGGCCGGACAATGAGCAGTTCTTC
TRBD1	16	few	TRBV3-1	TRBJ1-6	CASSPYRQGYNSPLHF	TGTGCCAGCAGCCCCTATCGACAGGGCTATAATTCACCCCTCCACTTT
TRBD2	18	few	TRBV5-8	TRBJ2-3	CASSYFLTSGASTDTQYF	TGTGCCAGCAGCTATTTCCTTACTAGCGGGGCCAGCACAGATACGCAGTATTTT
.	14	once	TRBV15	TRBJ2-1	CATRIEGLWDEQFF	TGTGCCACCAGGATCGAGGGGCTCTGGGATGAGCAGTTCTTC
.	16	.	TRBV5-1	TRBJ1-3	CASSLGGGRSGNTIYF	TGCGCCAGCAGCTTGGGGGGGGGACGCTCTGGAAACACCATATATTTT
.	14	few	TRBV5-4	TRBJ2-7	CASSRATASYEQYF	TGTGCCAGCAGCCGGGCCACTGCCTCCTACGAGCAGTACTTC
.	17	.	TRBV5-4	TRBJ2-3	CASSSRGQQQNTDTQYF	TGTGCCAGCAGCTCCCGCGGGCAACAACAAAACACAGATACGCAGTATTTT
TRBD1	14	few	TRBV6-5	TRBJ1-2	CASSYSRTGGGYTF	TGTGCCAGCAGTTACTCGAGGACAGGGGGGGGCTACACCTTC
.	13	.	TRBV6-1	TRBJ2-5	CASSYGGRETQYF	TGTGCCAGCAGTTACGGGGGCCGGGAGACCCAGTACTTC
.	14	many	TRBV3-1	TRBJ2-7	CASSLGSVPYEQYF	TGTGCCAGCAGCCTGGGGAGCGTACCCTACGAGCAGTACTTC
.	16	many	TRBV11-2	TRBJ1-4	CASSQTGLATNEKLFF	TGTGCCAGCAGTCAGACAGGCCTTGCAACTAATGAAAAACTGTTTTTT
.	14	many	TRBV6-1	TRBJ1-1	CASSEEMTGVWAFF	TGTGCCAGCAGTGAAGAGATGACGGGGGTTTGGGCTTTCTTT
.	14	many	TRBV20-1	TRBJ1-2	CSAPRVQGGYGYTF	TGCAGTGCTCCAAGGGTACAGGGCGGATATGGCTACACCTTC
.	13	few	TRBV14	TRBJ2-7	CASSKRAGDEQYF	TGTGCCAGCAGCAAAAGGGCAGGGGACGAGCAGTACTTC
TRBD2	14	.	TRBV6-1	TRBJ2-5	CASSPTSGGPRQYF	TGTGCCAGCAGTCCGACTAGCGGGGGGCCCAGACAGTACTTC
TRBD1	16	few	TRBV20-1	TRBJ1-1	CSARDPGQGMNTEAFF	TGCAGTGCTAGAGATCCCGGACAGGGTATGAACACTGAAGCTTTCTTT
.	15	many	TRBV9	TRBJ1-1	CASSAEGDGNTEAFF	TGTGCCAGCAGCGCAGAAGGCGACGGGAACACTGAAGCTTTCTTT
.	14	.	TRBV7-6	TRBJ1-5	CASSRVLGDQPQHF	TGTGCCAGCAGCAGAGTCCTGGGGGACCAGCCCCAGCATTTT
.	13	.	TRBV12-3/TRBV12-4	TRBJ2-7	CASSLDRSAEQYF	TGTGCCAGCAGTTTAGATCGGTCAGCTGAGCAGTACTTC
.	12	many	TRBV20-1	TRBJ2-7	CSTTVGSYEQYF	TGCAGTACTACAGTGGGCTCCTACGAGCAGTACTTC
TRBD2	17	many	TRBV6-1	TRBJ2-2	CATETSGGPLNTGELFF	TGTGCCACCGAGACTAGCGGGGGCCCGCTGAACACCGGGGAGCTGTTTTTT
.	14	many	TRBV3-1	TRBJ1-1	CASSQVVADTEAFF	TGTGCCAGCAGCCAAGTTGTGGCTGACACTGAAGCTTTCTTT
TRBD2	14	many	TRBV3-1	TRBJ2-2	CASSRLAKTGELFF	TGTGCCAGCAGCAGACTAGCGAAGACCGGGGAGCTGTTTTTT
.	14	.	TRBV12-3/TRBV12-4	TRBJ2-2	CASSARPGAGELFF	TGTGCCAGCAGTGCCCGGCCAGGGGCCGGGGAGCTGTTTTTT
TRBD2	16	many	TRBV7-8	TRBJ2-1	CASSTPGLAGHNEQFF	TGTGCCAGCAGCACCCCGGGACTAGCGGGCCACAATGAGCAGTTCTTC
TRBD2	14	few	TRBV3-1	TRBJ2-5	CATAGLAGEETQYF	TGTGCCACCGCCGGACTAGCGGGGGAAGAGACCCAGTACTTC
.	12	many	TRBV12-3/TRBV12-4	TRBJ2-7	CASTPPGGEQYF	TGTGCCAGCACCCCACCCGGGGGCGAGCAGTACTTC
TRBD1	15	many	TRBV9	TRBJ2-1	CASSARQGSYNEQFF	TGTGCCAGCAGCGCACGACAGGGGAGCTACAATGAGCAGTTCTTC
.	16	many	TRBV7-9	TRBJ1-2	CASSLLLAELNYGYTF	TGTGCCAGCAGCTTATTATTGGCGGAATTGAACTATGGCTACACCTTC
.	16	many	TRBV20-1	TRBJ1-2	CSTLPSTGQSTGGYTF	TGCAGTACTTTACCTTCGACGGGACAATCGACGGGTGGCTACACCTTC
.	14	.	TRBV5-1	TRBJ1-6	CASSLWDTDSPLHF	TGCGCCAGCAGTCTATGGGACACGGATTCACCCCTCCACTTT
.	15	.	TRBV18	TRBJ1-6	CASSSGSNAGSPLHF	TGTGCCAGCTCTTCCGGGTCCAACGCAGGATCACCCCTCCACTTT
TRBD1	17	.	TRBV6-1	TRBJ1-1	CASSPNIGTGGETEAFF	TGTGCCAGCAGTCCGAACATCGGGACAGGGGGGGAAACTGAAGCTTTCTTT
.	15	few	TRBV15	TRBJ1-1	CATSTSRMRDTEAFF	TGTGCCACCAGCACCTCACGGATGAGGGACACTGAAGCTTTCTTT
TRBD1	15	.	TRBV6-2/TRBV6-3	TRBJ2-4	CASQLQAFRGNIQYF	TGTGCCAGCCAATTGCAAGCTTTCAGGGGGAACATTCAGTACTTC
TRBD2	16	.	TRBV10-2	TRBJ2-3	CASSPTSGGGPDTQYF	TGCGCCAGCAGTCCTACTAGCGGGGGGGGGCCGGATACGCAGTATTTT
TRBD2	16	few	TRBV5-1	TRBJ2-7	CASSLGTSGLNDEQYF	TGCGCCAGCAGCTTGGGGACTAGCGGCCTTAACGACGAGCAGTACTTC
.	15	many	TRBV7-6	TRBJ1-1	CASSPAGPKFPEAFF	TGTGCCAGCAGCCCGGCGGGACCCAAGTTCCCTGAAGCTTTCTTT
TRBD2	17	.	TRBV7-3	TRBJ2-5	CASSLNPGVRGEETQYF	TGTGCCAGCAGCTTAAACCCCGGGGTGCGGGGGGAAGAGACCCAGTACTTC